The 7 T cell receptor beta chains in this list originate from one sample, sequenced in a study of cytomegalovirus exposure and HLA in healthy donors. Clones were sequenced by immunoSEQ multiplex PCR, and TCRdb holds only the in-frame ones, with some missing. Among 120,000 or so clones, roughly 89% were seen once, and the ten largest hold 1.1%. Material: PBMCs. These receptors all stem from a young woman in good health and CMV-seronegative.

The CDR3: CASSQGAGELFF. The CDR3 DNA follows: TGTGCCAGCAGCCAGGGGGCGGGGGAGCTGTTTTTT. The chain recombines TRBV6-5 with TRBJ2-2, with 8 bases that match TRBD1. The CDR3 consists of 12 residues. Germline CDR1 reads MNHEY; CDR2 reads SVGAGI. V trimming: 6 bases; J trimming: 8 bases; junction bases outside the gene matches: 2.

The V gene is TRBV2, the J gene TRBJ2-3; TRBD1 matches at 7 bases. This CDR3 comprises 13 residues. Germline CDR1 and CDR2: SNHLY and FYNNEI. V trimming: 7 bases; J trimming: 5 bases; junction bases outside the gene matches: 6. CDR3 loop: CASKQGPGDTQYF. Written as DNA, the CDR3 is TGTGCCAGCAAACAGGGGCCGGGAGATACGCAGTATTTT.

For the CDR3, the DNA is TGCAGCGTTGGTTCGGTTTCTAACTATGGCTACACCTTC. Its translation: CSVGSVSNYGYTF. The V and J genes are TRBV29-1 and TRBJ1-2, with D uncertain. Germline lookup yields CDR1 SQVTM and CDR2 ANQGSEA. CDR3 length: 13 amino acids. Trimming cost V 4 bases and J 0 bases, with 9 bases left between them. Full variable domain (rest looked up from reference TRBV29-1 and TRBJ1-2): SAVISQKPSRDICQRGTSLTIQCQVDSQVTMMFWYRQQPGQSLTLIATANQGSEATYESGFVIDKFPISRPNLTFSTLTVSNMSPEDSSIYLCSVGSVSNYGYTFGSGTRLTVV.

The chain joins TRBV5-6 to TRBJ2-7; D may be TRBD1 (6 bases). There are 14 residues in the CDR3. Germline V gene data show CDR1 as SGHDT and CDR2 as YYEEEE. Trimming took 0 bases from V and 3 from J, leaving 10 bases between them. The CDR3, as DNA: TGTGCCAGCAGCTTGGGGGGGCGGAACTACGAGCAGTACGTC. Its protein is CASSLGGRNYEQYV.

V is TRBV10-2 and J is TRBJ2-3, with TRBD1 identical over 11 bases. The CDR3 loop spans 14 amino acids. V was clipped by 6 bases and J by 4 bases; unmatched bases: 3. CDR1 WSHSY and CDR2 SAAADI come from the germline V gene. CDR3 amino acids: CASRGTGGPDTQYF. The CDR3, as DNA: TGCGCCAGCAGAGGGACAGGGGGTCCAGATACGCAGTATTTT.

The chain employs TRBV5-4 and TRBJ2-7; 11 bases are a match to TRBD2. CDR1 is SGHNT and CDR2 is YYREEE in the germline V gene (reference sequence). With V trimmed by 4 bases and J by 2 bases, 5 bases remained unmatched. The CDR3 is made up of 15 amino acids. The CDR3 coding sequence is TGTGCCAGCAGCGTAGGGACTAGCGGAACCTACGAGCAGTACTTC. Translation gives CASSVGTSGTYEQYF.

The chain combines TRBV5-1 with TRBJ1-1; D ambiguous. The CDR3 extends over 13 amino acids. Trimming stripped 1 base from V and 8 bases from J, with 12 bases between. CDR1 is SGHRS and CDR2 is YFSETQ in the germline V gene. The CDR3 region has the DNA TGCGCCAGCAGCTTGCCTGGGCGTGGGGAAGCTTTCTTT. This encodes CASSLPGRGEAFF. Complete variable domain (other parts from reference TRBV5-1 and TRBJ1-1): KAGVTQTPRYLIKTRGQQVTLSCSPISGHRSVSWYQQTPGQGLQFLFEYFSETQRNKGNFPGRFSGRQFSNSRSEMNVSTLELGDSALYLCASSLPGRGEAFFGQGTRLTVV.